One sample yielded the 25 T cell receptor beta chains listed below, sequenced in a study of blood T cell repertoires in COVID-19. Sequencing was performed with immunoSEQ multiplex PCR; in TCRdb, only in-frame clones are kept and a portion is missing. The table has some 200,000 clones, roughly 80% seen once. Sequenced: peripheral blood. Receptors were obtained from a woman aged 60-75 years with acute or convalescent COVID-19.

V and J are TRBV4-1 and TRBJ2-1; 10 nucleotides align to TRBD2. Per germline, CDR1 MGHRA and CDR2 YSYEKL. This CDR3 has 16 amino acids. With V trimmed by 0 bases and J by 6 bases, 5 bases remained unmatched. CDR3 protein: CASSQDLAGVTNEQFF. The CDR3, as DNA: TGCGCCAGCAGCCAAGATCTAGCGGGGGTCACCAATGAGCAGTTCTTC.

The chain uses TRBV5-5 and TRBJ1-1; no firm D call. The CDR3 extends over 13 amino acids. The ends were cut back, 5 bases at V and 2 bases at J, with 10 bases in the middle. Germline values: CDR1 SGHKS, CDR2 YYEKEE (reference sequence). CDR3 protein: CASRPVLNTEAFF. In nucleotides, the CDR3 is TGTGCCAGCAGACCCGTTCTAAACACTGAAGCTTTCTTT.

This rearrangement joins TRBV30 to TRBJ2-1; D gene unclear. The CDR3 runs to 18 residues. The germline V gene has CDR1 GTSNPN and CDR2 SVGIG (reference sequence). Trimming cost V 0 bases and J 0 bases, with 18 bases left between them. CDR3 amino acids: CAWSVPRPASSSYNEQFF. The CDR3 nucleotides are TGTGCCTGGAGTGTACCCCGACCAGCTTCTAGCTCCTACAATGAGCAGTTCTTC.

The V gene is TRBV11-2, the J gene TRBJ2-2, with a tentative D call TRBD2 (5 bases). Germline V gives CDR1 SGHAT, CDR2 FQNNGV. This CDR3 comprises 14 residues. The V end was cut by 6 bases, the J end by 6 bases, with 14 bases between. The CDR3 bases are TGTGCCAGCAGTTCTACCCCGGGGTCCGGGGAGCTGTTTTTT. Translation gives CASSSTPGSGELFF.

This CDR3 is CASSSLQGYNSPLHF. The CDR3 region has the DNA TGTGCCAGCAGCTCCCTTCAGGGTTATAATTCACCCCTCCACTTT. The J gene is TRBJ1-6, the V gene TRBV7-2; a weak D match, TRBD1 (5 bases). The CDR3 has 15 residues. CDR1 and CDR2 (germline): SGHTA, FQGNSA. Trimming shortened V by 4 bases and J by 4 bases, and 11 bases separated the two germline ends.

The V and J genes are TRBV27 and TRBJ2-7; D not certain. The CDR3 is 13 amino acids. Trimming pared 6 bases from V and 2 bases from J, leaving 11 bases between. The germline V gene has CDR1 MNHEY and CDR2 SMNVEV (reference sequence). DNA for the CDR3: TGTGCCAGCAGCCCCGCCGCGGCCTACGAGCAGTACTTC. It specifies CASSPAAAYEQYF.

This clone was detected only once. CDR3 nucleotide sequence: TGTGCCAGCAGTTACTCAGGGACAGCGGGGGAACCCCTCCACTTT. This gives the protein CASSYSGTAGEPLHF. The rearrangement uses TRBV6-6 and TRBJ1-6; 7 bases line up with TRBD1. Trimming took 0 bases from V and 12 from J; bases not matched to a gene: 8. CDR3 length: 15 amino acids. Germline values: CDR1 MNHNY, CDR2 SVGAGI (reference sequence).

V and J are TRBV10-3 and TRBJ1-1; a possible D gene is TRBD1 (5 bases). Germline loops: CDR1 ENHRY, CDR2 SYGVKD. V dropped 2 bases and J dropped 5 bases, with 6 bases sitting between them. CDR3 size: 12 residues. In DNA, the CDR3 is TGTGCCATCAGTGAGACAGGAACTGAAGCTTTCTTT. Amino acids: CAISETGTEAFF.

This clone has only one observation. Other DNA sequences from this sample encode an identical CDR3 as well. The genes are TRBV3-1 (or the pseudogene TRBV3-2) and TRBJ1-2, with 7 bases matching TRBD1. From germline, CDR1 is LGHDT and CDR2 YNNKEL (reference sequence). This CDR3 contains 13 residues. Trimming removed 3 bases from V and 2 bases from J; junction bases left unmatched: 0. CDR3: CASSQGQNYGYTF. The DNA for the CDR3 is TGTGCCAGCAGCCAGGGACAGAACTATGGCTACACCTTC.

V usage is TRBV4-2 and J usage is TRBJ2-1; TRBD1 might be the D (6 bases). The CDR3 is made up of 14 amino acids. Per the germline V gene, CDR1 is LGHNA and CDR2 is YNFKEQ. The V end was cut by 2 bases, the J end by 5 bases, with 10 bases between. Here the CDR3 DNA reads TGTGCCAGCAGCCAAACAGGGTGGGACAATGAGCAGTTCTTC. This gives the protein CASSQTGWDNEQFF.

The chain recombines TRBV20-1 with TRBJ2-1; D is possibly TRBD1 (5 bases). The CDR3 runs 11 residues. Looked up from germline, CDR1 is DFQATT and CDR2 is SNEGSKA (reference sequence). V lost 3 bases, J lost 9 bases, and 9 bases lay in between. CDR3 in DNA: TGCAGTGCTAGTCCCAGGGCTGAGCAGTTCTTC. Protein: CSASPRAEQFF.

The chain uses TRBV7-3 and TRBJ2-1; 7 bases line up with TRBD2. V lost 2 bases to trimming and J lost 6 bases; unmatched junction nucleotides: 4. Per germline, CDR1 SGHTA and CDR2 FQGTGA. The CDR3 is 14 amino acids. DNA of the CDR3: TGTGCCAGCAGCTTAGGACTAGGAGGCAATGAGCAGTTCTTC. Encoded protein: CASSLGLGGNEQFF.

This clone was recorded many times. The chain links TRBV5-1 to TRBJ1-1; D not resolved. Germline V lookup: CDR1 SGHRS, CDR2 YFSETQ. V shed 0 bases and J shed 7 bases, with 13 bases lying between them. The CDR3 has 14 amino acids. CDR3 coding DNA: TGCGCCAGCAGCTTGGGCCAGGAAAACCTTGAAGCTTTCTTT. Translating gives CASSLGQENLEAFF.

The gene calls are TRBV6-1 and TRBJ1-1; D perhaps matches TRBD1 (5 bases). Per germline, CDR1 MNHNS and CDR2 SASEGT. The length of the CDR3 is 13 residues. V was cut by 2 bases and J by 6 bases, with 10 bases left in between. CDR3 loop: CASSERVGPEAFF. CDR3 nucleotide sequence: TGTGCCAGCAGTGAAAGGGTGGGGCCTGAAGCTTTCTTT.

This chain links TRBV7-9 with TRBJ1-1; D gene unclear. This CDR3 is 15 amino acids long. Germline assignment: CDR1 SEHNR and CDR2 FQNEAQ (reference sequence). V dropped 6 bases and J dropped 1 base, with 15 bases sitting between them. The CDR3 loop reads CASRRVDRPNTEAFF. The CDR3 bases are TGTGCCAGCAGGAGGGTCGACCGTCCGAACACTGAAGCTTTCTTT.

V and J are TRBV2 and TRBJ2-1; 13 bases match TRBD2. There are 15 residues in the CDR3. The germline gives CDR1 SNHLY, CDR2 FYNNEI. Unmatched junction bases numbered 3, after V lost 6 bases and J lost 4 bases. CDR3 DNA: TGTGCCAGCAGCGGGGGACTAGCGGGATACAATGAGCAGTTCTTC. Translation: CASSGGLAGYNEQFF.

The V and J genes are TRBV12-5 and TRBJ1-2; D not resolved. The CDR3 is 12 amino acids. CDR1 is LGHNT, CDR2 FRNRAP, per germline. Deletions cut 3 bases from V and 0 bases from J, with 2 bases between. The DNA for the CDR3 is TGTGCTAGTGGTTTCACTAACTATGGCTACACCTTC. Translating it yields CASGFTNYGYTF. Full variable domain (remainder filled in from reference TRBV12-5 and TRBJ1-2): DARVTQTPRHKVTEMGQEVTMRCQPILGHNTVFWYRQTMMQGLELLAYFRNRAPLDDSGMPKDRFSAEMPDATLATLKIQPSEPRDSAVYFCASGFTNYGYTFGSGTRLTVV.

The chain couples TRBV3-1 (or the pseudogene TRBV3-2) to TRBJ2-1; 8 nucleotides agree with TRBD2. The CDR3 has 13 residues. The germline V gene encodes CDR1 LGHDT and CDR2 YNNKEL (reference sequence). After removal of 8 bases from V and 8 bases from J, the junction contained 8 bases not matched to a gene. CDR3 nucleotide sequence: TGTGCCAGCTCGGGGGGGCGTTTTTATGAGCAGTTCTTC. It is translated as CASSGGRFYEQFF.

V gene TRBV4-2 combines with J gene TRBJ1-1; 8 nucleotides align to TRBD1. This CDR3 contains 13 residues. Unmatched junction bases numbered 3, after V lost 1 base and J lost 8 bases. The germline V gene encodes CDR1 LGHNA and CDR2 YNFKEQ. The CDR3 sequence: CASSQVGDREAFF. The CDR3 nucleotides read TGTGCCAGCAGCCAAGTGGGGGACAGGGAAGCTTTCTTT.

The table lists this clone with a few counts. The chain has TRBV2 and TRBJ1-2; a possible D gene is TRBD1 (5 bases). Trimming removed 6 bases from V and 5 bases from J, with 16 bases in between. The CDR3 totals 14 residues. CDR1 is SNHLY and CDR2 is FYNNEI in the germline V gene. The CDR3 DNA follows: TGTGCCAGCAGCTCCGGGACTGAGGGATATGGCTACACCTTC. It encodes CASSSGTEGYGYTF. Variable domain in full (rest from reference TRBV2 and TRBJ1-2): EPEVTQTPSHQVTQMGQEVILRCVPISNHLYFYWYRQILGQKVEFLVSFYNNEISEKSEIFDDQFSVERPDGSNFTLKIRSTKLEDSAMYFCASSSGTEGYGYTFGSGTRLTVV.

V is TRBV20-1 and J is TRBJ2-1; D gene ambiguous. Per germline, CDR1 DFQATT and CDR2 SNEGSKA (reference sequence). The CDR3 runs to 12 residues. V gave up 3 bases and J gave up 6 bases, with 9 bases separating them. The CDR3 DNA reads as TGCAGTGCTAGTAGCCTACCCAATGAGCAGTTCTTC. Translated, it gives CSASSLPNEQFF.

The chain carries TRBV27 and TRBJ2-7; the D gene is possibly TRBD1 (6 bases). CDR3 length equals 12 residues. V lost 4 bases, J lost 5 bases, and 9 bases lay in between. Germline assignment: CDR1 MNHEY and CDR2 SMNVEV (reference sequence). For the CDR3, the DNA is TGTGCCAGCAGTTCGACAGGTAACGAGCAGTACTTC. Residues: CASSSTGNEQYF.

The CDR3 DNA reads as TGTGCCTGGAGTGTTCTAGCGGGGAGGAGAGAGACCCAGTACTTC. Residues: CAWSVLAGRRETQYF. V and J are TRBV30 and TRBJ2-5, with 9 positions matching TRBD2. The germline V gene has CDR1 GTSNPN and CDR2 SVGIG (reference sequence). V trimming: 0 bases; J trimming: 4 bases; junction bases outside the gene matches: 6. CDR3 length equals 15 residues.

The V and J genes are TRBV15 and TRBJ2-2; 8 nucleotides agree with TRBD1. Germline V gives CDR1 LNHNV, CDR2 YYDKDF (reference sequence). V shed 7 bases and J 4 bases; nucleotides not matched to a gene: 11. This CDR3 has 16 residues. CDR3 nucleotides: TGTGCCACCAAAAATCCAGGACAGGGAATCACCGGGGAGCTGTTTTTT. Protein sequence: CATKNPGQGITGELFF.

The count of this clone is one. V gene TRBV5-6 combines with J gene TRBJ2-2; weak D call: TRBD2 (5 bases). This CDR3 has 14 amino acids. CDR1 and CDR2 from the germline V gene are SGHDT and YYEEEE. V lost 4 bases and J lost 7, with 14 bases in between. The CDR3 sequence is CASSDISGNGELFF. Here the CDR3 DNA reads TGTGCCAGCAGCGATATTTCGGGGAACGGGGAGCTGTTTTTT.